The T cell receptor (beta chain) under discussion was sequenced for a study of T cell responses to AZD1222 COVID-19 vaccine. For the study at large: Researchers grouped second doses given at about 4 or about 12 weeks into one pool.

As concerns this clone: What it binds is unknown.

Whole-study findings and limits: The study reported that nearly half of spike-specific TCRs target unmutated variant regions. The study found vaccine-associated CD4 TCRs spanning spike, dominant at 160-218 and 743-854. No repertoire was sampled before or during the peak T cell response, only after it.

The germline V gene encodes CDR1 LNHDA and CDR2 SQIVND (reference sequence). Deletions cut 3 bases from V and 6 bases from J, with 12 bases between. The length of the CDR3 is 13 residues. TCRdb keeps only in-frame clones here, not all; method: immunoSEQ multiplex PCR. The profile shows about 140,000 clones, approximately 94% of them singletons. The sequenced sample was peripheral blood, obtained on day 0 of AZD1222 vaccination. This rearrangement joins TRBV19 to TRBJ2-7; D is tentatively TRBD1 or TRBD2 (6 bases each). This TCR came from an adult in good health. DNA for the CDR3: TGTGCCAGTAGTATCTTAGGGGGAGGCGAGCAGTACTTC. Translating it yields CASSILGGGEQYF.